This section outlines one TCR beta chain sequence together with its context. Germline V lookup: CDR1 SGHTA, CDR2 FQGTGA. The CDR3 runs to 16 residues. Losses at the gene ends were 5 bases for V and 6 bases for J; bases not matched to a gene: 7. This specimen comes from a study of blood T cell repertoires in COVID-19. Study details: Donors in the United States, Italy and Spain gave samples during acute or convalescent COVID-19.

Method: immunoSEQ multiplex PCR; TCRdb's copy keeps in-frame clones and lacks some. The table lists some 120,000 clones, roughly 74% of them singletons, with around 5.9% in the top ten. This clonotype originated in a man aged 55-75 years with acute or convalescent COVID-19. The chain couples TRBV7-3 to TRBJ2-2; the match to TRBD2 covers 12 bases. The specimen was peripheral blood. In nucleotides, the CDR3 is TGTGCCAGCAGCCCAGTGACTAGCGGGGGTGCCGGGGAGCTGTTTTTT. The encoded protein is CASSPVTSGGAGELFF.